What follows are 32 T cell receptor beta chains derived from one specimen sequenced in a study of shared clonotypes between healthy human individuals. Repertoires were generated with immunoSEQ multiplex PCR, while TCRdb's copy carries only in-frame clones and drops some. The sample has 650,000 to 700,000 clones; around 91% are singletons. The sequencing sample was made of memory CD8+ T cells from PBMCs. Regarding subset: CD45RO+ cells pooled with CCR7-negative TemRA cells. These receptors were collected from a man aged 18-30 years in good health. Some clones in this sample may be carry-over from other donors' samples.

Worth noting for this clone: The same CDR3 arises from other DNA sequences in this sample as well. V and J are TRBV5-1 and TRBJ2-7; 8 bases match TRBD2. J lost 4 bases, V lost 2 bases, and 2 bases had no gene match. The CDR3 runs 13 residues. Germline V CDR1 and CDR2: SGHRS, YFSETQ. The CDR3 nucleotides read TGCGCCAGCAGCTTTGGGACTAGTTACGAGCAGTACTTC. Its translation: CASSFGTSYEQYF. The whole variable domain, filled in from reference TRBV5-1 and TRBJ2-7, reads KAGVTQTPRYLIKTRGQQVTLSCSPISGHRSVSWYQQTPGQGLQFLFEYFSETQRNKGNFPGRFSGRQFSNSRSEMNVSTLELGDSALYLCASSFGTSYEQYFGPGTRLTVT.

The chain combines TRBV7-8 with TRBJ2-1; TRBD1 might be the D (6 bases). Germline V gene data show CDR1 as SGHVS and CDR2 as FQNEAQ. CDR3 length: 16 amino acids. Trimming pared 3 bases from V and 3 bases from J, leaving 15 bases between. CDR3 sequence (DNA): TGTGCCAGCAGCTTGGGGGCCGGATCCCTCTACAATGAGCAGTTCTTC. This translates into CASSLGAGSLYNEQFF.

CDR3 loop: CASSLTEGLGETQYF. CDR3 bases: TGTGCCAGCAGCTTAACGGAGGGGCTGGGGGAGACCCAGTACTTC. The V and J genes are TRBV7-3 and TRBJ2-5, with D perhaps TRBD2 (6 bases). This CDR3 region has 15 residues. Germline lookup yields CDR1 SGHTA and CDR2 FQGTGA. V gave up 0 bases and J gave up 5 bases, with 13 bases separating them.

The chain recombines TRBV10-3 with TRBJ1-3; no clear D. CDR1 and CDR2 from the germline V gene are ENHRY and SYGVKD. V was trimmed by 5 bases and J by 1 base, leaving 9 bases between them. This CDR3 is 14 amino acids long. The chain's CDR3 is CAISTRRSGNTIYF. DNA for the CDR3: TGTGCCATCAGTACCCGTCGTTCTGGAAACACCATATATTTT.

V gene TRBV11-1 combines with J gene TRBJ1-1, with D possibly matching TRBD1 (6 bases). The CDR3 spans 15 residues. Looked up from germline, CDR1 is SGHAT and CDR2 is FQDESV (reference sequence). The V gene lost 3 bases and the J gene lost 0 bases, with 11 bases spanning the gap. The DNA for the CDR3 is TGTGCCAGCAGCTTGGAGAGGGGGATGAACACTGAAGCTTTCTTT. It specifies CASSLERGMNTEAFF.

V usage is TRBV5-4 and J usage is TRBJ2-6; D call uncertain. The CDR3 totals 15 residues. Germline V CDR1 and CDR2: SGHNT, YYREEE (reference sequence). The V end lost 1 base, the J end lost 0 bases, and 5 bases lay between the germline ends. Written as DNA, the CDR3 is TGTGCCAGCAGCTTGTTGCCCTCTGGGGCCAACGTCCTGACTTTC. This encodes CASSLLPSGANVLTF.

The chain carries TRBV10-3 and TRBJ2-1; 7 bases are a match to TRBD2. V shed 5 bases and J 0 bases; nucleotides not matched to a gene: 7. Germline CDR1 reads ENHRY; CDR2 reads SYGVKD. The CDR3 is made up of 16 amino acids. The CDR3 DNA reads TGTGCCATCAGTTCGACGGCGGGAGACTCCTACAATGAGCAGTTCTTC. Protein product: CAISSTAGDSYNEQFF.

The chain links TRBV7-2 to TRBJ1-2; D possibly corresponds to TRBD1 (6 bases). V lost 5 bases and J 7 bases, leaving 14 bases between the germline ends. Germline CDR1 reads SGHTA; CDR2 reads FQGNSA. The CDR3 is 13 residues long. In DNA, the CDR3 is TGTGCCAGCAGCGCCCGGACAGTTCCTGGCTACACCTTC. Translated: CASSARTVPGYTF.

The genes are TRBV7-9 and TRBJ2-3, with D uncertain. The CDR3 sequence is 16 residues long. In germline, CDR1 is SEHNR, CDR2 FQNEAQ (reference sequence). Trimming shortened V by 6 bases and J by 5 bases, and 21 bases separated the two germline ends. The CDR3 here is CASRPSLRMERDTQYF. The CDR3 DNA sequence: TGTGCCAGCAGACCAAGCCTACGCATGGAGCGAGATACGCAGTATTTT. The full variable domain, rest sourced from reference TRBV7-9 and TRBJ2-3, is DTGVSQNPRHKITKRGQNVTFRCDPISEHNRLYWYRQTLGQGPEFLTYFQNEAQLEKSRLLSDRFSAERPKGSFSTLEIQRTEQGDSAMYLCASRPSLRMERDTQYFGPGTRLTVL.

The rearrangement links TRBV11-2 to TRBJ2-2, with a tentative D call TRBD1 (5 bases). Germline-derived CDR1 and CDR2 are SGHAT and FQNNGV. Trimming stripped 3 bases from V and 9 bases from J, with 11 bases between. The CDR3 is 13 residues long. The DNA of the CDR3 is TGTGCCAGCAGCTTTCAGGGTGGAAGGGAGCTGTTTTTT. As protein: CASSFQGGRELFF.

V is TRBV29-1 and J is TRBJ2-7; D perhaps matches TRBD1 (5 bases). V shed 7 bases and J shed 3 bases, with 10 bases lying between them. Germline V gives CDR1 SQVTM, CDR2 ANQGSEA. The length of the CDR3 is 11 residues. The CDR3 region is CSAGHNYEQYF. CDR3 bases: TGCAGCGCCGGACATAACTACGAGCAGTACTTC.

This chain uses TRBV19 with TRBJ1-2; D unresolved. The CDR3 length is 14 residues. V lost 3 bases and J lost 1, with 9 bases in between. The germline V gene has CDR1 LNHDA and CDR2 SQIVND (reference sequence). Written as DNA, the CDR3 is TGTGCCAGTAGTATCGTTGCAGTTAACTATGGCTACACCTTC. It translates to CASSIVAVNYGYTF.

The chain uses TRBV4-3 and TRBJ2-1; 8 bases map to TRBD2. The germline CDR1 and CDR2 sequences are LGHNA and YSLEER. This CDR3 region has 14 residues. With 4 bases clipped from V and 6 bases from J, the junction kept 5 bases outside the gene matches. The CDR3 nucleotides read TGCGCCAGCAGCCCCCTACGGGGGGGCAATGAGCAGTTCTTC. This codes for CASSPLRGGNEQFF.

This clone has only one observation. The chain links TRBV6-6 to TRBJ1-2, with no clear D. Germline V gene data show CDR1 as MNHNY and CDR2 as SVGAGI (reference sequence). The V end was cut by 0 bases, the J end by 10 bases, with 12 bases between. CDR3 length: 13 residues. CDR3 protein: CASSYSTTTDYTF. The CDR3 coding sequence is TGTGCCAGCAGTTACTCGACGACCACGGACTACACCTTC.

This chain connects TRBV2 to TRBJ2-7; D tentatively reads TRBD1 or TRBD2 (5 bases each). Trimming pared 2 bases from V and 0 bases from J, leaving 17 bases between. Germline V gene lookup returns CDR1 SNHLY and CDR2 FYNNEI. CDR3 length: 17 amino acids. The DNA for the CDR3 is TGTGCCAGCAGTGAACCCCGAACGGGGCAGAGCTCCTACGAGCAGTACTTC. Encoded protein: CASSEPRTGQSSYEQYF.

This chain connects TRBV27 to TRBJ2-7, with 10 bases that match TRBD1. CDR3 length equals 16 residues. The trim removed 2 bases at V and 5 bases at J, leaving 9 bases unmatched. In germline, CDR1 is MNHEY, CDR2 SMNVEV (reference sequence). The CDR3 nucleotides read TGTGCCAGCAGTTTAGTCCCGGGACAGGGGACGGACGAGCAGTACTTC. It is translated as CASSLVPGQGTDEQYF.

V gene TRBV7-9 combines with J gene TRBJ2-1, with TRBD1 matching 7 bases. Per germline, CDR1 SEHNR and CDR2 FQNEAQ (reference sequence). The CDR3 is 15 residues long. After removal of 6 bases from V and 9 bases from J, the junction contained 14 bases not matched to a gene. In nucleotides, the CDR3 is TGTGCCAGCAGAAACGCAGGGGGTCTCGAGGGTGAGCAGTTCTTC. Its protein is CASRNAGGLEGEQFF.

The gene calls are TRBV7-8 and TRBJ1-2; no reliable D call. This CDR3 region has 11 residues. Germline lookup yields CDR1 SGHVS and CDR2 FQNEAQ. The V end was cut by 5 bases, the J end by 8 bases, with 9 bases between. CDR3 residues: CASSSTGGYTF. CDR3 coding DNA: TGTGCCAGCAGCAGCACCGGGGGCTACACCTTC.

This rearrangement joins TRBV5-4 to TRBJ2-7, with D perhaps TRBD1 (6 bases). The CDR3 extends over 12 amino acids. Germline lookup yields CDR1 SGHNT and CDR2 YYREEE (reference sequence). Trimming shortened V by 4 bases and J by 3 bases, and 8 bases separated the two germline ends. The CDR3 DNA is TGTGCCAGCAGCGCCAGGGGCTACGAGCAGTACTTC. Its translation: CASSARGYEQYF.

The chain uses TRBV29-1 and TRBJ1-1, with 7 positions matching TRBD1. Trimming removed 6 bases from V and 0 bases from J; junction bases left unmatched: 4. CDR1 is SQVTM and CDR2 is ANQGSEA in the germline V gene. The CDR3 is 13 residues long. CDR3 sequence reads: CSVGDSLNTEAFF. DNA of the CDR3: TGCAGCGTGGGGGACAGCCTGAACACTGAAGCTTTCTTT. Looking up the rest from reference TRBV29-1 and TRBJ1-1 gives the full variable domain: SAVISQKPSRDICQRGTSLTIQCQVDSQVTMMFWYRQQPGQSLTLIATANQGSEATYESGFVIDKFPISRPNLTFSTLTVSNMSPEDSSIYLCSVGDSLNTEAFFGQGTRLTVV.

The rearrangement uses TRBV2 and TRBJ2-7; D may be TRBD1 (7 bases). V was shortened by 4 bases and J by 0 bases, with 13 bases between the two germline ends. Germline V gene sequence: CDR1 SNHLY, CDR2 FYNNEI. The CDR3 runs to 15 residues. Here the CDR3 DNA reads TGTGCCAGCAGTGGGGGGGACAGAAGCTCCTACGAGCAGTACTTC. Amino acid sequence: CASSGGDRSSYEQYF.

The genes are TRBV28 and TRBJ2-2; D unresolved. Germline values: CDR1 MDHEN, CDR2 SYDVKM. V lost 5 bases and J 5 bases, leaving 12 bases between the germline ends. The CDR3 covers 14 residues. The CDR3 loop is CASSVHEATGELFF. CDR3 sequence (DNA): TGTGCCAGCAGTGTCCATGAGGCAACCGGGGAGCTGTTTTTT.

J is TRBJ2-7 and V is TRBV5-1; D possibly uses TRBD1 or TRBD2 (6 bases each). The germline V and J ends were trimmed by 4 bases and 1 base, with 18 bases remaining between them. This CDR3 region has 16 residues. Looked up from germline, CDR1 is SGHRS and CDR2 is YFSETQ. CDR3 protein: CASSADGGSPSYEQYF. For the CDR3, the DNA is TGCGCCAGCAGCGCGGACGGGGGCAGCCCGTCCTACGAGCAGTACTTC. Drawing the rest from reference TRBV5-1 and TRBJ2-7, the complete variable domain is KAGVTQTPRYLIKTRGQQVTLSCSPISGHRSVSWYQQTPGQGLQFLFEYFSETQRNKGNFPGRFSGRQFSNSRSEMNVSTLELGDSALYLCASSADGGSPSYEQYFGPGTRLTVT.

CDR3 DNA sequence: TGCGCCAGCAGCCAAGTTTTACAGTTATACGAGCAGTACTTC. It encodes CASSQVLQLYEQYF. This chain connects TRBV4-1 to TRBJ2-7; D is ambiguous. V was cut by 1 base and J by 4 bases, with 11 bases left in between. In germline, CDR1 is MGHRA, CDR2 YSYEKL. This CDR3 region has 14 residues.

The rearrangement links TRBV11-3 to TRBJ2-2; 9 bases agree with TRBD2. Germline lookup yields CDR1 SGHNT and CDR2 YENEEA. The CDR3 has 14 residues. V was pared by 5 bases and J by 5 bases, with 3 bases of the junction left unmatched. CDR3 coding DNA: TGTGCCAGCAGCACGCGGGAGGGGACCGGGGAGCTGTTTTTT. Amino acids: CASSTREGTGELFF.

This chain links TRBV5-1 with TRBJ1-1, with a possible D match to TRBD1 (6 bases). The V end lost 2 bases, the J end lost 5 bases, and 10 bases lay between the germline ends. In germline, CDR1 is SGHRS, CDR2 YFSETQ. CDR3 length: 13 residues. Here the CDR3 DNA reads TGCGCCAGCAGCTTCAGGGGTGGGACTGAAGCTTTCTTT. Encoded protein: CASSFRGGTEAFF.

This chain links TRBV27 with TRBJ2-7; D is perhaps TRBD1 (6 bases). CDR1 and CDR2 from the germline V gene are MNHEY and SMNVEV (reference sequence). Trimming pared 3 bases from V and 2 bases from J, leaving 20 bases between. CDR3 length: 17 amino acids. In DNA form, the CDR3 reads TGTGCCAGCAGTTTGATACCCGGGACACCTTCCACCTACGAGCAGTACTTC. Protein product: CASSLIPGTPSTYEQYF.

Details on this clone: The same CDR3 also results from other DNA sequences found in this sample. The chain is built from TRBV15 and TRBJ2-7; 11 bases align to TRBD1. The CDR3 length is 14 residues. V shed 4 bases and J 4 bases; nucleotides not matched to a gene: 3. Germline-derived CDR1 and CDR2 are LNHNV and YYDKDF (reference sequence). CDR3 DNA sequence: TGTGCCACCAGCACTGGACAGGGGGCTTACGAGCAGTACTTC. Translated: CATSTGQGAYEQYF.

The chain links TRBV14 to TRBJ2-7; 9 bases are shared with TRBD1. Trimming at V came to 2 bases and at J to 2 bases, leaving 7 bases not matched to a gene. From germline, CDR1 is SGHDN and CDR2 FVKESK. This CDR3 has 16 amino acids. CDR3 loop: CASSQIRDRDTYEQYF. The CDR3 coding sequence is TGTGCCAGCAGCCAAATCCGGGACAGGGACACCTACGAGCAGTACTTC.

To note about this clone: The sample holds other DNA sequences that translate to the same CDR3. CDR3 in DNA: TGTGCCAGCAGCTTAGCAGCGAGCAATCAGCCCCAGCATTTT. Translating gives CASSLAASNQPQHF. J is TRBJ1-5 and V is TRBV7-9; unclear D gene. Germline V gene sequence: CDR1 SEHNR, CDR2 FQNEAQ (reference sequence). V was cut by 0 bases and J by 1 base, with 4 bases left in between. CDR3 length equals 14 residues.

This chain joins TRBV12-5 and TRBJ2-3; D is uncertain. Trimming shortened V by 2 bases and J by 2 bases, and 14 bases separated the two germline ends. Germline V CDR1 and CDR2: LGHNT, FRNRAP. The CDR3 is made up of 16 amino acids. Here the CDR3 DNA reads TGTGCTAGTGGTTTGTTCTCGGGCGGAAACACAGATACGCAGTATTTT. Protein: CASGLFSGGNTDTQYF. Supplemented by reference TRBV12-5 and TRBJ2-3, the full variable domain reads DARVTQTPRHKVTEMGQEVTMRCQPILGHNTVFWYRQTMMQGLELLAYFRNRAPLDDSGMPKDRFSAEMPDATLATLKIQPSEPRDSAVYFCASGLFSGGNTDTQYFGPGTRLTVL.

The genes are TRBV9 and TRBJ2-7; the match to TRBD2 covers 8 bases. J was trimmed by 3 bases and V by 0 bases; bases with no gene match: 2. The CDR3 is 14 amino acids. Germline CDR1 and CDR2: SGDLS and YYNGEE. CDR3 coding DNA: TGTGCCAGCAGCGTAGGTCGGGAGGGCTACGAGCAGTACTTC. Its protein is CASSVGREGYEQYF. The variable domain in full, with the rest retrieved from reference TRBV9 and TRBJ2-7, is DSGVTQTPKHLITATGQRVTLRCSPRSGDLSVYWYQQSLDQGLQFLIQYYNGEERAKGNILERFSAQQFPDLHSELNLSSLELGDSALYFCASSVGREGYEQYFGPGTRLTVT.